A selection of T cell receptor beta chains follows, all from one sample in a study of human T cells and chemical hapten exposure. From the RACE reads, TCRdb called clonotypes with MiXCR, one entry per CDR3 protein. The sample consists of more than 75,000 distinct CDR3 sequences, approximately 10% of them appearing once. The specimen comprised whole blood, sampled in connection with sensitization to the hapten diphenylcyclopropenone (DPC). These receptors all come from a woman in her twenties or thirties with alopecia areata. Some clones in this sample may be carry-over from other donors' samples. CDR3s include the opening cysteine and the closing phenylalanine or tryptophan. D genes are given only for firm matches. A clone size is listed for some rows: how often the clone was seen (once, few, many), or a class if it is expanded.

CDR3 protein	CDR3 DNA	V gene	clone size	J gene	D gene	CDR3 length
CASSPGGGGYYNEQFF	TGTGCCAGCAGCCCCGGGGGGGGAGGGTATTACAATGAGCAGTTCTTC	TRBV12-3/TRBV12-4	many	TRBJ2-1	TRBD2	16
CASSDLQGVHF	TGTGCCAGCAGTGATCTTCAGGGAGTCCACTTT	TRBV6-1	.	TRBJ1-6	.	11
CASSSGPSVVGQYF	TGTGCCAGCAGCTCCGGGCCCTCCGTAGTGGGGCAGTACTTC	TRBV28	many	TRBJ2-7	.	14
CASRPGQGAAEAFF	TGTGCCAGCAGGCCGGGACAGGGGGCCGCTGAAGCTTTCTTT	TRBV27	.	TRBJ1-1	TRBD1	14
CSVETGSDGYTF	TGCAGCGTTGAGACAGGGAGCGATGGCTACACCTTC	TRBV29-1	many	TRBJ1-2	TRBD1	12
CASSPPEGHNQPQHF	TGTGCCAGCTCACCACCGGAGGGGCATAATCAGCCCCAGCATTTT	TRBV18	few	TRBJ1-5	.	15
CASSLAGVQYNSPLHF	TGTGCCAGCAGCTTAGCCGGGGTTCAGTATAATTCACCCCTCCACTTT	TRBV7-2	many	TRBJ1-6	.	16
CASTRTGGRSTNEKLFF	TGCGCCAGCACCCGGACAGGGGGCCGGTCAACTAATGAAAAACTGTTTTTT	TRBV5-1	many	TRBJ1-4	TRBD1	17
CASRPTGGNNQPQHF	TGTGCCAGCAGACCTACAGGGGGAAATAATCAGCCCCAGCATTTT	TRBV2	few	TRBJ1-5	TRBD1	15
CASSPVQSSYEQYF	TGTGCCAGCAGCCCTGTACAGAGCTCCTACGAGCAGTACTTC	TRBV11-3	.	TRBJ2-7	.	14
CASSLPGEAYEQYF	TGTGCCAGCAGCTTGCCAGGGGAAGCCTACGAGCAGTACTTC	TRBV5-6	many	TRBJ2-7	.	14
CASKQNMNTEAFF	TGTGCCAGCAAACAGAACATGAACACTGAAGCTTTCTTT	TRBV2	many	TRBJ1-1	.	13
CASSQRKGFTLYVSEAFF	TGTGCCAGCAGTCAACGAAAGGGGTTTACACTGTATGTCAGTGAAGCTTTCTTT	TRBV28	few	TRBJ1-1	.	18
CASAQGTDTQYF	TGTGCCAGCGCCCAGGGCACAGATACGCAGTATTTT	TRBV7-9	few	TRBJ2-3	.	12
CASSSLEGLDFF	TGTGCCAGCAGCAGCCTGGAGGGCTTGGATTTCTTT	TRBV6-5	many	TRBJ1-1	.	12
CASSGGTGKNQPQHF	TGTGCCAGCAGTGGAGGGACAGGGAAAAATCAGCCCCAGCATTTT	TRBV28	few	TRBJ1-5	TRBD1	15
CASSRQGARETQYF	TGTGCCAGCAGCCGACAGGGGGCCAGAGAGACCCAGTACTTC	TRBV28	many	TRBJ2-5	TRBD1	14
CASSFVQVPEQYF	TGTGCCAGCAGTTTCGTTCAGGTTCCCGAGCAGTACTTC	TRBV28	.	TRBJ2-7	.	13
CASSLLSGSYEQFF	TGTGCCAGCAGCTTACTGAGCGGGAGTTATGAGCAGTTCTTC	TRBV7-3	few	TRBJ2-1	TRBD2	14
CASSSPDRFEAFF	TGTGCCAGCAGCTCACCAGACAGGTTCGAAGCTTTCTTT	TRBV11-3	.	TRBJ1-1	.	13
CSARFTGSLREQYF	TGCAGTGCTAGGTTCACCGGGTCCCTGCGGGAGCAGTACTTC	TRBV20-1	many	TRBJ2-7	.	14
CASSRIRGTGELFF	TGTGCCAGCAGCCGAATACGGGGCACCGGGGAGCTGTTTTTT	TRBV7-2	few	TRBJ2-2	.	14
CSTGREETQYF	TGCAGCACCGGCAGGGAGGAGACCCAGTACTTC	TRBV29-1	many	TRBJ2-5	.	11
CASATGVRGYGYTF	TGTGCCAGCGCTACAGGGGTCCGAGGCTATGGCTACACCTTC	TRBV2	.	TRBJ1-2	TRBD1	14
CASRQSQYGGELFF	TGTGCCAGCAGGCAATCGCAATACGGGGGGGAGCTGTTTTTT	TRBV12-3/TRBV12-4	.	TRBJ2-2	.	14
CASSYAGTGDEKLFF	TGTGCCAGCAGCTACGCCGGGACAGGGGATGAAAAACTGTTTTTT	TRBV7-9	.	TRBJ1-4	TRBD1	15
CASSLEGQNSPLHF	TGTGCCAGCAGCTTAGAGGGACAGAATTCACCCCTCCACTTT	TRBV7-6	many	TRBJ1-6	TRBD1	14
CATSRDNGGNTEAFF	TGTGCCACCAGCAGAGATAACGGGGGGAACACTGAAGCTTTCTTT	TRBV15	few	TRBJ1-1	.	15
CASSQERRGRTEAFF	TGTGCCAGCAGCCAAGAACGGAGGGGTCGCACTGAAGCTTTCTTT	TRBV14	many	TRBJ1-1	.	15
CASSPLASSYNSPLHF	TGTGCCAGCAGCCCCTTGGCGAGCTCCTATAATTCACCCCTCCACTTT	TRBV7-9	many	TRBJ1-6	.	16
CASSFAGYNEQFF	TGTGCCAGCAGTTTTGCAGGGTACAATGAGCAGTTCTTC	TRBV27	.	TRBJ2-1	.	13
CASSYDSGVPYNEQFF	TGTGCCAGCAGTTACGATTCAGGGGTCCCCTACAATGAGCAGTTCTTC	TRBV6-5	many	TRBJ2-1	.	16
CASSLESGNQPQHF	TGCGCCAGCAGCCTGGAGAGCGGCAATCAGCCCCAGCATTTT	TRBV4-3	.	TRBJ1-5	.	14
CSVKSNTGELFF	TGCAGCGTAAAGTCCAACACCGGGGAGCTGTTTTTT	TRBV29-1	few	TRBJ2-2	.	12
CASSGLARGRVYEQYF	TGTGCCAGCAGCGGACTAGCGAGGGGACGTGTCTACGAGCAGTACTTC	TRBV6-2/TRBV6-3	few	TRBJ2-7	TRBD2	16
CSARRGALENTEAFF	TGCAGCGCCCGGAGAGGGGCCCTTGAGAACACTGAAGCTTTCTTT	TRBV29-1	.	TRBJ1-1	.	15
CASSPEAGSYNEQFF	TGTGCCAGCTCACCAGAGGCAGGGTCCTACAATGAGCAGTTCTTC	TRBV18	many	TRBJ2-1	.	15
CASSSTGSSYEQYF	TGTGCCAGCAGCTCGACAGGGAGCTCCTACGAGCAGTACTTC	TRBV7-9	few	TRBJ2-7	TRBD1	14
CASSISTRGLAKNIQYF	TGTGCCAGTAGTATATCTACAAGGGGCTTAGCCAAAAACATTCAGTACTTC	TRBV19	few	TRBJ2-4	.	17
CSAPGLAITDTQYF	TGCAGTGCACCGGGACTAGCGATCACAGATACGCAGTATTTT	TRBV20-1	.	TRBJ2-3	TRBD2	14
CASSDRVGQPQHF	TGTGCCAGCAGCGACAGGGTCGGTCAGCCCCAGCATTTT	TRBV6-2/TRBV6-3	many	TRBJ1-5	TRBD1	13
CASSDNYGYTF	TGTGCCAGCAGTGACAACTATGGCTACACCTTC	TRBV7-6	many	TRBJ1-2	.	11
CASTDRATGELFF	TGTGCCAGCACGGACAGGGCCACCGGGGAGCTGTTTTTT	TRBV6-2/TRBV6-3	.	TRBJ2-2	TRBD1	13
CASSWTGGASVYEQYF	TGTGCCAGCAGCTGGACAGGGGGCGCGTCAGTCTACGAGCAGTACTTC	TRBV7-2	many	TRBJ2-7	TRBD1	16
CASSLQETQYF	TGTGCCAGCAGCCTCCAAGAGACCCAGTACTTC	TRBV5-1	many	TRBJ2-5	.	11
CASRGHTYNEQFF	TGTGCCAGCAGGGGACATACCTACAATGAGCAGTTCTTC	TRBV6-5	.	TRBJ2-1	.	13
CASSLNSVMNTEAFF	TGTGCCAGCAGCCTGAACTCGGTCATGAACACTGAAGCTTTCTTT	TRBV11-2	few	TRBJ1-1	.	15
CSVEAGRLNTEAFF	TGCAGCGTTGAGGCAGGACGGCTGAACACTGAAGCTTTCTTT	TRBV29-1	many	TRBJ1-1	.	14
CASSFNTDREVAGNQPQHF	TGTGCCAGCAGTTTCAATACGGACAGGGAGGTAGCCGGCAATCAGCCCCAGCATTTT	TRBV6-5	many	TRBJ1-5	TRBD1	19
CASSHPGQGGTGELFF	TGTGCCAGCAGCCACCCGGGACAGGGGGGCACCGGGGAGCTGTTTTTT	TRBV4-2	.	TRBJ2-2	TRBD1	16